One sample yielded the 32 T cell receptor beta chains listed below, sequenced in a study of CD8 T cells in ankylosing spondylitis. TCRdb passed the 5' RACE reads through MiXCR, listing each CDR3 protein once. The table shows fewer than 250,000 distinct CDR3 sequences, with roughly 32% occurring only once. Input material: blood, either unsorted or a sorted T cell fraction (not recorded which). The receptor source for this set is a male donor with ankylosing spondylitis or in good health (not recorded which).

V gene TRBV7-9 combines with J gene TRBJ1-4; D not certain. Germline CDR1 reads SEHNR; CDR2 reads FQNEAQ (reference sequence). There are 15 residues in the CDR3. The V end was cut by 3 bases, the J end by 2 bases, with 10 bases between. In nucleotides, the CDR3 is TGTGCCAGCAGCTTCGACGGAGGGACTAATGAAAAACTGTTTTTT. Translation: CASSFDGGTNEKLFF.

The chain employs TRBV29-1 and TRBJ2-5; 7 bases line up with TRBD1. V lost 4 bases and J lost 5; bases outside the gene matches: 4. Germline V lookup: CDR1 SQVTM, CDR2 ANQGSEA. This CDR3 spans 12 amino acids. The CDR3 protein is CSVVEGAETQYF. DNA of the CDR3: TGCAGCGTTGTCGAGGGGGCGGAGACCCAGTACTTC.

The chain uses TRBV7-8 and TRBJ2-7, with TRBD1 matching over 11 bases. The germline V gene has CDR1 SGHVS and CDR2 FQNEAQ. Trimming at V came to 4 bases and at J to 6 bases, leaving 11 bases not matched to a gene. CDR3 length: 16 residues. The CDR3 here is CASSYRRDRGFSEQYF. The CDR3 DNA sequence: TGTGCCAGCAGCTACCGACGGGACAGGGGGTTCAGCGAGCAGTACTTC.

Ten or more counts support this clonotype. CDR3 DNA sequence: TGCAGTGACGGACGGTCAAATTCACCCCTCCACTTT. Translated, it gives CSDGRSNSPLHF. The chain joins TRBV20-1 to TRBJ1-6; no clear D gene. V was pared by 7 bases and J by 7 bases, with 11 bases between. Germline loops: CDR1 DFQATT, CDR2 SNEGSKA (reference sequence). The CDR3 spans 12 residues.

This chain links TRBV2 with TRBJ1-5; 8 positions match TRBD1. V was pared by 6 bases and J by 3 bases, with 10 bases of the junction left unmatched. Germline-derived CDR1 and CDR2 are SNHLY and FYNNEI. The CDR3 runs 16 residues. The CDR3 region has the DNA TGTGCCAGCAGCTCGGACAGGGAACGGGACAATCAGCCCCAGCATTTT. This encodes CASSSDRERDNQPQHF. Together with reference TRBV2 and TRBJ1-5, the CDR3 gives the full variable domain: EPEVTQTPSHQVTQMGQEVILRCVPISNHLYFYWYRQILGQKVEFLVSFYNNEISEKSEIFDDQFSVERPDGSNFTLKIRSTKLEDSAMYFCASSSDRERDNQPQHFGDGTRLSIL.

The CDR3 loop reads CSARGPQGARDEQYF. The DNA for the CDR3 is TGCAGTGCTAGAGGTCCACAGGGGGCGCGAGACGAGCAGTACTTC. The genes are TRBV20-1 and TRBJ2-7; 9 bases line up with TRBD1. Germline V gene sequence: CDR1 DFQATT, CDR2 SNEGSKA (reference sequence). J gave up 5 bases and V 1 base, and 9 bases lay outside the gene matches. The CDR3 has 15 residues.

The CDR3 spells CASSRDPGEAQYF. The CDR3 region has the DNA TGCGCCAGCAGCCGAGATCCAGGGGAGGCGCAGTATTTT. The gene calls are TRBV4-1 and TRBJ2-3; D might be TRBD1 or TRBD2, each matching 6 bases. There are 13 residues in the CDR3. Germline V CDR1 and CDR2: MGHRA, YSYEKL. Trimming took 4 bases from V and 10 from J, leaving 15 bases between them.

There are a few counts of this clonotype. V gene TRBV20-1 combines with J gene TRBJ2-3; D possibly corresponds to TRBD2 (6 bases). The ends were cut back, 5 bases at V and 6 bases at J, with 24 bases in the middle. The germline CDR1 and CDR2 sequences are DFQATT and SNEGSKA (reference sequence). The CDR3 spans 16 residues. This CDR3 reads CSAFPSTAGKRDTQYF. CDR3 DNA sequence: TGCAGTGCTTTCCCCTCTACGGCGGGGAAAAGGGATACGCAGTATTTT.

V and J are TRBV7-8 and TRBJ1-3, with unresolved D. The CDR3 runs to 12 residues. Germline CDR1 reads SGHVS; CDR2 reads FQNEAQ. The V gene lost 3 bases and the J gene lost 0 bases, with 0 bases spanning the gap. The CDR3 sequence: CASSFSGNTIYF. The CDR3, as DNA: TGTGCCAGCAGCTTCTCTGGAAACACCATATATTTT. Supplemented by reference TRBV7-8 and TRBJ1-3, the full variable domain reads GAGVSQSPRYKVAKRGQDVALRCDPISGHVSLFWYQQALGQGPEFLTYFQNEAQLDKSGLPSDRFFAERPEGSVSTLKIQRTQQEDSAVYLCASSFSGNTIYFGEGSWLTVV.

V usage is TRBV20-1 and J usage is TRBJ2-7, with 8 bases matching TRBD1. Germline V CDR1 and CDR2: DFQATT, SNEGSKA (reference sequence). Losses at the gene ends were 5 bases for V and 2 bases for J; bases not matched to a gene: 8. This CDR3 region has 14 residues. CDR3 sequence (DNA): TGCAGTGCTCCCGACAGGGGCGGCACCTACGAGCAGTACTTC. Its protein is CSAPDRGGTYEQYF.

The chain combines TRBV29-1 with TRBJ2-5; D might be TRBD2 (5 bases). CDR1 is SQVTM and CDR2 is ANQGSEA in the germline V gene. The CDR3 has 12 amino acids. Trimming shortened V by 2 bases and J by 5 bases, and 9 bases separated the two germline ends. CDR3 sequence (DNA): TGCAGCGTTGAACCCAGCGGCGAGACCCAGTACTTC. Its translation: CSVEPSGETQYF.

The chain combines TRBV12-3 or TRBV12-4 with TRBJ2-1, with D unclear. The CDR3 runs to 14 residues. Trimming removed 4 bases at V and 8 bases at J, with 15 bases between. The CDR3 protein is CASSSATLDDEQFF. CDR3 DNA: TGTGCCAGCAGTTCTGCAACCCTAGACGATGAGCAGTTCTTC.

The chain couples TRBV19 to TRBJ1-2; no clear D gene. Trimming removed 5 bases at V and 4 bases at J, with 8 bases between. Germline assignment: CDR1 LNHDA and CDR2 SQIVND (reference sequence). The CDR3 has 12 amino acids. CDR3 region: CASSGRPYGYTF. CDR3 DNA sequence: TGTGCCAGTAGTGGACGGCCCTATGGCTACACCTTC.

J is TRBJ2-3 and V is TRBV12-3 or TRBV12-4, with D unresolved. V was cut by 6 bases and J by 4 bases, with 8 bases left in between. CDR3 length equals 12 residues. The CDR3 DNA reads TGTGCCAGCAGCCGGACCCCAGATACGCAGTATTTT. Translated, it gives CASSRTPDTQYF.

This clonotype turned up a few times. This sequence joins TRBV12-3 or TRBV12-4 and TRBJ1-5, with TRBD1 as a possible D gene (5 bases). V lost 4 bases, J lost 6 bases, and 10 bases lay in between. This CDR3 spans 13 amino acids. The CDR3 sequence: CASSWGLGQPQHF. In nucleotides, the CDR3 is TGTGCCAGCAGTTGGGGGTTGGGTCAGCCCCAGCATTTT.

V gene TRBV7-2 combines with J gene TRBJ1-4, with unresolved D. Germline V gene sequence: CDR1 SGHTA, CDR2 FQGNSA. Trimming removed 5 bases from V and 8 bases from J, with 18 bases in between. The CDR3 loop spans 15 amino acids. CDR3 DNA sequence: TGTGCCAGCAGCCGGACGGCGTGGGGTTCGGAAAAACTGTTTTTT. Residues: CASSRTAWGSEKLFF.

For the CDR3, the DNA is TGTGCCATCAGTGAGTCTCGGGCGGGGGCAGATACGCAGTATTTT. Amino acid sequence: CAISESRAGADTQYF. V and J are TRBV10-3 and TRBJ2-3; 7 bases map to TRBD2. The CDR3 totals 15 residues. Trimming at V came to 0 bases and at J to 4 bases, leaving 4 bases not matched to a gene. Germline CDR1 ENHRY, CDR2 SYGVKD.

V gene TRBV7-8 combines with J gene TRBJ1-1, with 9 bases lining up with TRBD1. This CDR3 has 16 amino acids. The germline CDR1 and CDR2 sequences are SGHVS and FQNEAQ. V was clipped by 5 bases and J by 6 bases; unmatched bases: 13. In DNA form, the CDR3 reads TGTGCCAGCAGCCCGCAAACCGGGACAGGGAGGCCTGAAGCTTTCTTT. Translated: CASSPQTGTGRPEAFF.

This clonotype was recorded a few times. The chain combines TRBV6-5 with TRBJ2-7, with D perhaps assigned TRBD1 or TRBD2 (6 bases each). The CDR3 runs to 14 residues. Germline lookup yields CDR1 MNHEY and CDR2 SVGAGI. V lost 2 bases, J lost 2 bases, and 10 bases lay in between. This chain's CDR3 is CASSYLGGPYEQYF. CDR3 nucleotide sequence: TGTGCCAGCAGTTACCTGGGGGGCCCCTACGAGCAGTACTTC.

This clonotype was found a few times. The rearrangement uses TRBV6-5 and TRBJ2-5; D tentatively reads TRBD1 or TRBD2 (7 bases each). The CDR3 spans 17 residues. Germline CDR1 is MNHEY and CDR2 is SVGAGI. Trimming took off 2 bases at V and 2 bases at J, with 18 bases between the two ends. CDR3 in DNA: TGTGCCAGCAGTTACGGAGCGGGACAGATATATCAAGAGACCCAGTACTTC. The encoded protein is CASSYGAGQIYQETQYF.

The chain has TRBV7-8 and TRBJ2-7, with a possible D match to TRBD2 (6 bases). V was trimmed by 5 bases and J by 5 bases, leaving 13 bases between them. Germline CDR1 SGHVS, CDR2 FQNEAQ. The length of the CDR3 is 13 residues. The CDR3 nucleotides read TGTGCCAGCAGCCCGATGGGACTCCACGAGCAGTACTTC. Translating it yields CASSPMGLHEQYF.

This clonotype was detected only once. This chain connects TRBV14 to TRBJ1-1, with 11 positions matching TRBD1. The ends lost 2 bases at V and 6 bases at J; junction bases unmatched: 2. Germline-derived CDR1 and CDR2 are SGHDN and FVKESK. The CDR3 has 14 residues. The CDR3 DNA reads TGTGCCAGCAGCCAATTGGGACAGGGGGCTGAAGCTTTCTTT. This encodes CASSQLGQGAEAFF.

This clonotype occurred a few times. The chain combines TRBV5-6 with TRBJ1-5, with TRBD1 as a possible D gene (5 bases). The CDR3 loop spans 15 amino acids. The germline gives CDR1 SGHDT, CDR2 YYEEEE. Between the trimmed V and J ends, which lost 3 bases and 6 bases, there was a span of 16 bases. The CDR3 sequence is CASSSYQGGGQPQHF. CDR3 nucleotides: TGTGCCAGCAGCTCCTACCAGGGCGGTGGTCAGCCCCAGCATTTT.

This CDR3 is CASSGAGAGVGDEQFF. CDR3 nucleotides: TGTGCCAGCAGTGGAGCTGGGGCAGGGGTCGGGGATGAGCAGTTCTTC. V and J are TRBV6-1 and TRBJ2-1, with a tentative D call TRBD1 (6 bases). Trimming stripped 4 bases from V and 8 bases from J, with 21 bases between. The CDR3 is 16 amino acids. Germline CDR1 MNHNS, CDR2 SASEGT.

This clonotype occurred once. This chain links TRBV9 with TRBJ1-1; a weak D match, TRBD1 (6 bases). CDR1 and CDR2 (germline): SGDLS, YYNGEE. V was cut by 3 bases and J by 3 bases, with 12 bases left in between. The CDR3 totals 14 residues. The CDR3 bases are TGTGCCAGCAGCGAGGGGGTGGTGGACACTGAAGCTTTCTTT. Its translation: CASSEGVVDTEAFF.

This clonotype came up once. The gene calls are TRBV7-2 and TRBJ2-5; 7 bases align to TRBD2. The V segment lost 5 bases and the J segment 5 bases; nucleotides outside the gene matches: 11. Per the germline V gene, CDR1 is SGHTA and CDR2 is FQGNSA. The CDR3 spans 15 residues. The chain's CDR3 is CASSASGGSMETQYF. The CDR3, as DNA: TGTGCCAGCAGCGCCTCCGGGGGGAGCATGGAGACCCAGTACTTC.

V is TRBV5-6 and J is TRBJ2-5; the D gene is possibly TRBD2 (5 bases). Germline values: CDR1 SGHDT, CDR2 YYEEEE. The CDR3 runs to 11 residues. CDR3 amino acids: CASGKKETQYF. The CDR3 region has the DNA TGTGCTTCGGGGAAGAAAGAGACCCAGTACTTC. The complete variable domain, with remaining parts taken from reference TRBV5-6 and TRBJ2-5, reads DAGVTQSPTHLIKTRGQQVTLRCSPKSGHDTVSWYQQALGQGPQFIFQYYEEEERQRGNFPDRFSGHQFPNYSSELNVNALLLGDSALYLCASGKKETQYFGPGTRLLVL.

The V gene is TRBV6-5, the J gene TRBJ2-3; 8 bases are shared with TRBD2. The CDR3 is made up of 17 amino acids. Germline assignment: CDR1 MNHEY and CDR2 SVGAGI. Germline trimming cut 2 bases from V and 5 bases from J; bases unmatched to any gene: 12. The CDR3 bases are TGTGCCAGCAGTTACGAACTAGCGGTGGAACGAGAAGATACGCAGTATTTT. Protein product: CASSYELAVEREDTQYF.

In DNA form, the CDR3 reads TGTGCCAGCACCCTTAGCGGGGGAGATACGCAGTATTTT. It codes for CASTLSGGDTQYF. The rearrangement links TRBV12-3 or TRBV12-4 to TRBJ2-3; 9 positions match TRBD2. The CDR3 extends over 13 amino acids. V trimming: 7 bases; J trimming: 5 bases; junction bases outside the gene matches: 4.

This clonotype turned up a few times. DNA of the CDR3: TGTGCCAGCAGCTTAGGGGGCTGGAACACTGAAGCTTTCTTT. It translates to CASSLGGWNTEAFF. The chain has TRBV7-8 and TRBJ1-1; D is perhaps TRBD1 (5 bases). Trimming removed 1 base from V and 1 base from J, with 7 bases in between. The germline gives CDR1 SGHVS, CDR2 FQNEAQ. CDR3 length: 14 amino acids. Full variable domain (outside the CDR3, taken from reference TRBV7-8 and TRBJ1-1): GAGVSQSPRYKVAKRGQDVALRCDPISGHVSLFWYQQALGQGPEFLTYFQNEAQLDKSGLPSDRFFAERPEGSVSTLKIQRTQQEDSAVYLCASSLGGWNTEAFFGQGTRLTVV.

The chain joins TRBV15 to TRBJ2-5; a weak D match, TRBD1 (5 bases). This CDR3 region has 13 residues. The V end lost 1 base, the J end lost 5 bases, and 8 bases lay between the germline ends. Germline V gene lookup returns CDR1 LNHNV and CDR2 YYDKDF (reference sequence). This CDR3 is CATSRGQLETQYF. The DNA of the CDR3 is TGTGCCACCAGCAGAGGACAGCTGGAGACCCAGTACTTC.

The chain is built from TRBV5-1 and TRBJ2-7, with D possibly matching TRBD1 (6 bases). This CDR3 has 16 residues. Germline V gene data show CDR1 as SGHRS and CDR2 as YFSETQ. V was clipped by 2 bases and J by 0 bases, with 15 bases between them. The CDR3 DNA follows: TGCGCCAGCAGCTTAAAACAGGGCGGAGGCTCCTACGAGCAGTACTTC. It yields the protein CASSLKQGGGSYEQYF.